The 27 T cell receptor beta chains in this list originate from one sample, sequenced in a study of shared T cell receptors in the human thymus. Sequencing was performed with immunoSEQ multiplex PCR; in TCRdb, only in-frame clones are kept and a portion is missing. The table includes some 760,000 clones, 80% to 90% detected once. The data also belong to a second study, concerning human thymus T cells.

Material: thymocytes. These receptors were taken from a girl less than two years old with a congenital heart defect.

The chain links TRBV15 to TRBJ2-7, with 10 positions matching TRBD1. V gave up 3 bases and J gave up 3 bases; unmatched junction bases: 2. Germline CDR1 is LNHNV and CDR2 is YYDKDF (reference sequence). The CDR3 totals 14 residues. This CDR3 reads CATSSRDRGYEQYF. The CDR3 DNA is TGTGCCACCAGCAGCCGGGACAGGGGCTACGAGCAGTACTTC.

The rearrangement joins TRBV11-1 to TRBJ2-3; no clear D gene. With 2 bases removed from V and 2 bases from J, the gap between germline ends came to 11 bases. The CDR3 is 15 amino acids. CDR1 SGHAT and CDR2 FQDESV come from the germline V gene (reference sequence). CDR3 amino acids: CASSLQEEFTDTQYF. Here the CDR3 DNA reads TGTGCCAGCAGCTTACAAGAGGAGTTCACAGATACGCAGTATTTT.

The rearrangement links TRBV5-6 to TRBJ1-2; maybe TRBD1 (6 bases). The CDR3 has 14 amino acids. Germline CDR1 reads SGHDT; CDR2 reads YYEEEE. V was trimmed by 5 bases and J by 3 bases, leaving 14 bases between them. CDR3 nucleotides: TGTGCCAGCAGATCAGGGGACCGGGACTATGGCTACACCTTC. Its protein product is CASRSGDRDYGYTF.

This clone was counted a few times. Other DNA sequences in the same sample also yield this CDR3. V and J are TRBV6-8 and TRBJ2-7, with D possibly being TRBD2 (5 bases). CDR1 is MNHGY and CDR2 is SAAAGT in the germline V gene. CDR3 length: 15 amino acids. The germline V and J ends were trimmed by 6 bases and 3 bases, with 18 bases remaining between them. CDR3 sequence reads: CASRLGVNRFYEQYF. The CDR3 nucleotides read TGTGCCAGCAGACTCGGGGTTAACCGCTTCTACGAGCAGTACTTC.

This sequence joins TRBV7-3 and TRBJ2-5, with 12 bases matching TRBD2. The CDR3 is made up of 19 amino acids. Trimming took 6 bases from V and 6 from J; bases not matched to a gene: 20. Germline CDR1 is SGHTA and CDR2 is FQGTGA. CDR3 DNA: TGTGCCAGCAGTTCGCATACCCCATCTAGCGGGGGGGCTCGTCAGACCCAGTACTTC. It codes for CASSSHTPSSGGARQTQYF.

The CDR3 DNA is TGCGCCAGCAGCCAAGACGCCGCCTCCAGGGTCAGGGACGAGCAGTACTTC. Its protein is CASSQDAASRVRDEQYF. This chain links TRBV4-1 with TRBJ2-7; D may be TRBD1 (5 bases). The CDR3 totals 17 residues. Germline assignment: CDR1 MGHRA and CDR2 YSYEKL. The V end was cut by 0 bases, the J end by 5 bases, with 20 bases between.

CDR3 in amino acids: CASSPRRTGAYEQYF. The CDR3 nucleotides are TGTGCCAGCTCACCACGCAGGACAGGGGCCTACGAGCAGTACTTC. This rearrangement joins TRBV18 to TRBJ2-7; 9 bases match TRBD1. This CDR3 contains 15 residues. The J segment lost 2 bases and the V segment lost 1 base, leaving 3 bases of the junction unmatched. The germline V gene has CDR1 KGHSH and CDR2 LQKENI.

In DNA, the CDR3 is TGTGCCAGCAGCTTAGCCCGGAGGGACAGGGAGGGTAGCAATCAGCCCCAGCATTTT. This codes for CASSLARRDREGSNQPQHF. The chain recombines TRBV7-3 with TRBJ1-5; 9 bases map to TRBD1. CDR3 length: 19 amino acids. Germline CDR1 SGHTA, CDR2 FQGTGA. V lost 2 bases, J lost 0 bases, and 11 bases stayed unmatched. The complete variable domain, with remaining parts taken from reference TRBV7-3 and TRBJ1-5, reads GAGVSQTPSNKVTEKGKYVELRCDPISGHTALYWYRQSLGQGPEFLIYFQGTGAADDSGLPNDRFFAVRPEGSVSTLKIQRTERGDSAVYLCASSLARRDREGSNQPQHFGDGTRLSIL.

A single count supports this clone. The chain carries TRBV4-3 and TRBJ1-6; D is possibly TRBD1 (5 bases). Germline values: CDR1 LGHNA, CDR2 YSLEER. V was clipped by 6 bases and J by 0 bases, with 9 bases between them. The CDR3 runs to 15 residues. The CDR3 nucleotides are TGCGCCAGCAGGGAAGACAGCTCCTATAATTCACCCCTCCACTTT. This codes for CASREDSSYNSPLHF.

To note about this clone: One end of the junction fails to match germline, which may point to a read error. J is TRBJ2-1 and V is TRBV7-9, with TRBD2 identical over 11 bases. The CDR3 spans 16 residues. The germline V gene has CDR1 SEHNR and CDR2 FQNEAQ (reference sequence). The CDR3 nucleotides read TGTGCCAGCAGTCTAGCGGGGGGCTCCTCCCACAATGAGCAGTTCTTC. Translation: CASSLAGGSSHNEQFF.

This sequence joins TRBV7-9 and TRBJ2-3; 10 nucleotides agree with TRBD2. The CDR3 has 14 residues. Looked up from germline, CDR1 is SEHNR and CDR2 is FQNEAQ (reference sequence). V gave up 0 bases and J gave up 6 bases; unmatched junction bases: 0. Written as DNA, the CDR3 is TGTGCCAGCAGCTTAGCGACTAGCGGGGATACGCAGTATTTT. Encoded protein: CASSLATSGDTQYF.

The chain joins TRBV2 to TRBJ1-6, with TRBD1 identical over 9 bases. J was trimmed by 11 bases and V by 1 base; bases with no gene match: 6. This CDR3 spans 15 amino acids. Germline CDR1 and CDR2: SNHLY and FYNNEI. This CDR3 reads CASSEVQGAEAPLHF. CDR3 DNA: TGTGCCAGCAGTGAAGTACAGGGGGCGGAGGCACCCCTCCACTTT.

Remarks on this clone: Other nucleotide sequences in the sample specify the same CDR3. In nucleotides, the CDR3 is TGCGCCAGCAGCCAAGTCGGCAGGACCGGGGAGCTGTTTTTT. Its translation: CASSQVGRTGELFF. The J gene is TRBJ2-2, the V gene TRBV4-1, with D unresolved. This CDR3 is built from 14 residues. Germline CDR1 reads MGHRA; CDR2 reads YSYEKL. V was pared by 1 base and J by 5 bases, with 8 bases between.

V gene TRBV29-1 combines with J gene TRBJ2-5; D possibly corresponds to TRBD1 (6 bases). The germline gives CDR1 SQVTM, CDR2 ANQGSEA. This CDR3 contains 16 residues. V lost 8 bases, J lost 3 bases, and 25 bases lay in between. This CDR3 is CSTFTDRAPTEETQYF. The DNA for the CDR3 is TGCAGCACTTTTACGGACAGAGCCCCTACCGAAGAGACCCAGTACTTC.

The genes are TRBV6-1 and TRBJ1-5, with a tentative D call TRBD1 (5 bases). Trimming shortened V by 5 bases and J by 4 bases, and 9 bases separated the two germline ends. CDR1 and CDR2 from the germline V gene are MNHNS and SASEGT. The CDR3 length is 13 residues. Here the CDR3 reads CASSSRENQPQHF. The CDR3, as DNA: TGTGCCAGCAGTTCCAGGGAAAATCAGCCCCAGCATTTT.

The chain recombines TRBV23-1 with TRBJ1-2, with a tentative D call TRBD1 (6 bases). TRBV23-1 is an ORF for which the function is uncertain. V lost 2 bases to trimming and J lost 6 bases, with 13 bases between them. This CDR3 is 14 amino acids long. As DNA, the CDR3 is TGCGCCAGCAGTCAAGGGGGGGCCGTTAATGGCTACACCTTC. It specifies CASSQGGAVNGYTF.

The CDR3 DNA sequence: TGTGCCAGCAGCGTCGGGACAGGGTCAACCTACGAGCAGTACTTC. Its translation is CASSVGTGSTYEQYF. V usage is TRBV9 and J usage is TRBJ2-7; 9 bases are shared with TRBD1. V was pared by 2 bases and J by 2 bases, with 5 bases of the junction left unmatched. Germline assignment: CDR1 SGDLS and CDR2 YYNGEE. The CDR3 sequence is 15 residues long.

The chain combines TRBV7-6 with TRBJ2-5; 7 nucleotides align to TRBD2. Trimming cost V 7 bases and J 5 bases; bases outside gene matches: 1. From germline, CDR1 is SGHVS and CDR2 FNYEAQ. The CDR3 length is 11 residues. The CDR3 is CASMGGETQYF. The CDR3 nucleotides read TGTGCCAGCATGGGAGGGGAGACCCAGTACTTC.

The V and J genes are TRBV28 and TRBJ1-2, with a weak D call TRBD1 (6 bases). This CDR3 is built from 15 residues. Trimming shortened V by 6 bases and J by 3 bases, and 17 bases separated the two germline ends. Germline V gene lookup returns CDR1 MDHEN and CDR2 SYDVKM. The chain's CDR3 is CASSRQQGSHYGYTF. CDR3 DNA: TGTGCCAGCAGCCGACAACAGGGATCCCACTATGGCTACACCTTC.

In DNA form, the CDR3 reads TGTGCCAGCAGTTTTCGACAGGGAGCTAACTATGGCTACACCTTC. The encoded protein is CASSFRQGANYGYTF. The chain combines TRBV27 with TRBJ1-2; 7 bases agree with TRBD1. J gave up 0 bases and V 3 bases, and 4 bases lay outside the gene matches. Germline V lookup: CDR1 MNHEY, CDR2 SMNVEV (reference sequence). CDR3 length equals 15 residues.

V and J are TRBV30 and TRBJ2-4, with 9 bases fitting TRBD1. V was clipped by 4 bases and J by 2 bases; unmatched bases: 9. The CDR3 covers 16 residues. Germline CDR1 and CDR2: GTSNPN and SVGIG (reference sequence). CDR3: CAWTHTGGTSKNIQYF. The DNA of the CDR3 is TGTGCCTGGACCCATACAGGGGGCACGTCCAAAAACATTCAGTACTTC.

This clone was recorded only once. The chain carries TRBV7-2 and TRBJ2-5; TRBD2 agrees at 11 bases. The CDR3 has 15 amino acids. In germline, CDR1 is SGHTA, CDR2 FQGNSA. After removal of 5 bases from V and 3 bases from J, the junction contained 5 bases not matched to a gene. The CDR3 DNA follows: TGTGCCAGCAGCCTAAGACTAGCGGGGAAAGAGACCCAGTACTTC. It is translated as CASSLRLAGKETQYF.

The chain is built from TRBV28 and TRBJ2-1; 8 bases agree with TRBD2. This CDR3 contains 21 residues. Losses at the gene ends were 6 bases for V and 10 bases for J; bases not matched to a gene: 32. Germline assignment: CDR1 MDHEN and CDR2 SYDVKM. CDR3 amino acids: CASRSNMGHPDSGTRKEEQFF. The CDR3 DNA reads as TGTGCCAGCAGATCAAACATGGGCCACCCGGATTCGGGGACTAGGAAAGAGGAGCAGTTCTTC.

The sample holds a few counts of this clone. This chain joins TRBV7-3 and TRBJ2-2; a weak D match, TRBD1 (7 bases). Germline CDR1 is SGHTA and CDR2 is FQGTGA. Between the trimmed V and J ends, which lost 5 bases and 3 bases, there was a span of 28 bases. CDR3 length: 20 amino acids. The CDR3 sequence: CASSPDISHRGREDTGELFF. As DNA, the CDR3 is TGTGCCAGCAGCCCCGACATATCCCACAGGGGAAGGGAGGACACCGGGGAGCTGTTTTTT.

The V and J genes are TRBV4-3 and TRBJ2-7; perhaps TRBD1 as D (5 bases). The CDR3 spans 14 residues. Germline V gives CDR1 LGHNA, CDR2 YSLEER. The V gene lost 0 bases and the J gene lost 6 bases, with 12 bases spanning the gap. The CDR3: CASSQDRVSFEQYF. The CDR3 nucleotides are TGCGCCAGCAGCCAAGACAGGGTTTCTTTCGAGCAGTACTTC.

This chain links TRBV27 with TRBJ1-5; tentative D call: TRBD1 (6 bases). Germline V gene sequence: CDR1 MNHEY, CDR2 SMNVEV (reference sequence). Deletions cut 5 bases from V and 0 bases from J, with 20 bases between. The CDR3 contains 18 residues. The CDR3 DNA reads TGTGCCAGCAGTCCCCGGACAGAGGGGGTATATAGCAATCAGCCCCAGCATTTT. This encodes CASSPRTEGVYSNQPQHF.

V gene TRBV7-2 combines with J gene TRBJ2-7; TRBD2 matches at 7 bases. Germline-derived CDR1 and CDR2 are SGHTA and FQGNSA. This CDR3 is built from 14 residues. Losses at the gene ends were 1 base for V and 6 bases for J; bases not matched to a gene: 6. CDR3 sequence reads: CASSLVLAVLEQYF. The CDR3 coding sequence is TGTGCCAGCAGCTTAGTGCTAGCGGTTCTCGAGCAGTACTTC.